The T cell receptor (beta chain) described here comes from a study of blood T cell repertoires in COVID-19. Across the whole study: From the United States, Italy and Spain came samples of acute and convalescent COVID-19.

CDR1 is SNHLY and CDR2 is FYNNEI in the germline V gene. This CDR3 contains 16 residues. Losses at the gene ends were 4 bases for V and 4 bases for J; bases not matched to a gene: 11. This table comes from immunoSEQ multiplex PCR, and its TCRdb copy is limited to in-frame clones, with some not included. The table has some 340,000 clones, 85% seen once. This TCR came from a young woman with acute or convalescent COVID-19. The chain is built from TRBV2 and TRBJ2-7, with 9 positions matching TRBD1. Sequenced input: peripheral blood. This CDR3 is CASSAGTGTGRYEQYF. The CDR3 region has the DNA TGTGCCAGCAGTGCGGGGACAGGGACTGGACGATACGAGCAGTACTTC.